These T cell receptor beta chains were read from a single sample in a study of long-term antiretroviral therapy in people with HIV. Here immunoSEQ multiplex PCR was the method, and the copy in TCRdb shows in-frame clones only, minus some. The table has tens of thousands of clones, 85% to 95% seen once. Material: unsorted PBMCs, obtained 5.3 years after starting antiretroviral therapy. The origin of the receptors is a middle-aged man with HIV. Each CDR3 is given with its conserved first and last residue. The order of the fields is J gene, V gene, D gene, clone size, CDR3 protein, CDR3 DNA. A D gene is named only where the DNA matches it firmly. A clone size is listed for some rows: how often the clone was seen (once, few, many), or a class if it is expanded.

j_gene: TRBJ2-7
v_gene: TRBV5-1
d_gene: TRBD2
abundance: once
CDR3aa: CASSSSGGGYEQYF
CDR3nt: TGCGCCAGCAGCTCTAGCGGGGGTGGGTACGAGCAGTACTTC

j_gene: TRBJ2-7
v_gene: TRBV27
d_gene: TRBD1
abundance: .
CDR3aa: CASRPRDRPLNEQYF
CDR3nt: TGTGCCAGCAGACCTCGGGACAGACCATTGAACGAGCAGTACTTC

j_gene: TRBJ2-6
v_gene: TRBV12-5
d_gene: .
abundance: .
CDR3aa: CASGLGQGTGANVLTF
CDR3nt: TGTGCTAGTGGTTTGGGGCAGGGGACCGGGGCCAACGTCCTGACTTTC

j_gene: TRBJ2-5
v_gene: TRBV10-2
d_gene: .
abundance: .
CDR3aa: CASSESRWQRQQETQYF
CDR3nt: TGCGCCAGCAGTGAGTCGAGGTGGCAAAGACAGCAAGAGACCCAGTACTTC

j_gene: TRBJ2-5
v_gene: TRBV11-2
d_gene: .
abundance: .
CDR3aa: CASSFQEGRETQYF
CDR3nt: TGTGCCAGCAGCTTTCAGGAGGGGCGGGAGACCCAGTACTTC

j_gene: TRBJ1-2
v_gene: TRBV10-3
d_gene: TRBD1
abundance: .
CDR3aa: CAIRTTGDATGYTF
CDR3nt: TGTGCCATCAGGACGACAGGGGACGCAACTGGCTACACCTTC

j_gene: TRBJ2-7
v_gene: TRBV4-1
d_gene: .
abundance: .
CDR3aa: CASSQGVTELYEQYF
CDR3nt: TGCGCCAGCAGCCAAGGGGTGACAGAACTCTACGAGCAGTACTTC

j_gene: TRBJ2-1
v_gene: TRBV9
d_gene: TRBD2
abundance: .
CDR3aa: CASSAGTSGGSYNEQFF
CDR3nt: TGTGCCAGCAGCGCGGGGACTAGCGGGGGATCCTACAATGAGCAGTTCTTC

j_gene: TRBJ2-1
v_gene: TRBV5-1
d_gene: .
abundance: .
CDR3aa: CASSAGNEQFF
CDR3nt: TGCGCCAGCTCTGCGGGCAATGAGCAGTTCTTC

j_gene: TRBJ1-5
v_gene: TRBV10-2
d_gene: TRBD1
abundance: once
CDR3aa: CASSGTGINNQPQHF
CDR3nt: TGCGCCAGCAGTGGGACAGGAATTAACAATCAGCCCCAGCATTTT

j_gene: TRBJ2-1
v_gene: TRBV7-3
d_gene: TRBD2
abundance: .
CDR3aa: CASSYASGGEVGGEQFF
CDR3nt: TGTGCCAGCAGCTATGCTAGCGGGGGGGAGGTTGGCGGTGAGCAGTTCTTC

j_gene: TRBJ2-1
v_gene: TRBV6-5
d_gene: .
abundance: .
CDR3aa: CASKEYNEQFF
CDR3nt: TGTGCCAGCAAGGAATACAATGAGCAGTTCTTC

j_gene: TRBJ2-7
v_gene: TRBV10-1
d_gene: .
abundance: .
CDR3aa: CASSEGAGEQYF
CDR3nt: TGCGCCAGCAGTGAGGGGGCCGGCGAGCAGTACTTC

j_gene: TRBJ2-2
v_gene: TRBV6-1
d_gene: TRBD1
abundance: .
CDR3aa: CASSGYRGWAGELFF
CDR3nt: TGTGCCAGCAGTGGCTACAGGGGGTGGGCCGGGGAGCTGTTTTTT

j_gene: TRBJ2-7
v_gene: TRBV7-2
d_gene: TRBD2
abundance: .
CDR3aa: CASSLVAGTSGNYEQYF
CDR3nt: TGTGCCAGCAGCTTAGTGGCCGGGACTAGCGGGAACTACGAGCAGTACTTC

j_gene: TRBJ2-7
v_gene: TRBV29-1
d_gene: .
abundance: .
CDR3aa: CSAGRQFYEQYF
CDR3nt: TGCAGCGCGGGGCGGCAGTTCTACGAGCAGTACTTC

j_gene: TRBJ2-7
v_gene: TRBV30
d_gene: TRBD2
abundance: .
CDR3aa: CAWSVAGGDEQYF
CDR3nt: TGTGCCTGGAGCGTAGCGGGGGGTGACGAGCAGTACTTC

j_gene: TRBJ2-7
v_gene: TRBV27
d_gene: .
abundance: .
CDR3aa: CASSATGPAYEQYF
CDR3nt: TGTGCCAGCAGTGCCACGGGACCAGCCTACGAGCAGTACTTC

j_gene: TRBJ1-1
v_gene: TRBV11-3
d_gene: .
abundance: once
CDR3aa: CASSFSSSEPFF
CDR3nt: TGTGCCAGCAGCTTTTCGAGTTCCGAGCCTTTCTTT

j_gene: TRBJ1-2
v_gene: TRBV4-1
d_gene: .
abundance: once
CDR3aa: CASSQQRDLNGYTF
CDR3nt: TGCGCCAGCAGCCAACAGAGGGATCTGAATGGCTACACCTTC